This entry lists 10 T cell receptor beta chains sequenced from one sample in a study of Graves' ophthalmopathy and Graves' hyperthyroidism. Using RNA transcripts, the TCR beta CDR3 regions were amplified. A first-round RT-PCR used HTBI primers, followed by a second-round multiplex PCR. TCRdb re-called the multiplex PCR reads through MiXCR, storing one row per CDR3 protein. This sample carries under 800,000 distinct CDR3 sequences, 20% to 25% of them seen once, and the ten largest clones take more than 5.5%. Input material: peripheral blood. Receptor source: a woman between 18 and 30 years old with stable Graves' hyperthyroidism. Some clones in this sample may be carry-over from other donors' samples.

This clonotype was observed many times. This chain connects TRBV19 to TRBJ2-2; TRBD1 matches at 9 bases. This CDR3 comprises 13 residues. V lost 5 bases, J lost 8 bases, and 3 bases stayed unmatched. Germline CDR1 is LNHDA and CDR2 is SQIVND (reference sequence). CDR3: CASSGTGFGELFF. CDR3 nucleotide sequence: TGTGCCAGTAGTGGGACAGGGTTTGGGGAGCTGTTTTTT.

The genes are TRBV11-3 and TRBJ2-2; 9 bases match TRBD1. This CDR3 contains 20 residues. Trimming cost V 1 base and J 0 bases; bases outside gene matches: 12. The germline gives CDR1 SGHNT, CDR2 YENEEA. The CDR3 DNA is TGTGCCAGCAGCTTAGTCCCCGGGACAGGGTCTTACGCGAACACCGGGGAGCTGTTTTTT. Protein: CASSLVPGTGSYANTGELFF.

With respect to this clonotype: The junction departs from the called germline gene at one end, perhaps through a read error. This chain links TRBV19 with TRBJ1-5; 8 bases match TRBD1. The V gene's germline CDR1 is LNHDA and CDR2 SQIVND (reference sequence). The CDR3 is 15 amino acids. CDR3 residues: CASTISSGGYQPQHF. CDR3 nucleotides: TGTGCCAGTACTATATCTTCAGGGGGCTATCAGCCCCAGCATTTT.

This clonotype was found once. A read error may be the cause here, since a much bigger clone is one base away. The CDR3: CASSYGQTGYSF. CDR3 nucleotide sequence: TGTGCCAGCAGTTACGGACAGACTGGCTACTCCTTC. The V gene is TRBV6-5, the J gene TRBJ1-2; D might be TRBD1 (6 bases). The CDR3 is 12 amino acids. CDR1 and CDR2 from the germline V gene are MNHEY and SVGAGI.

This clonotype occurred many times. The junction departs from germline at one end; a sequencing error may be responsible. This sequence joins TRBV27 and TRBJ2-4, with D perhaps TRBD2 (7 bases). This CDR3 has 15 residues. Germline CDR1 MNHEY, CDR2 SMNVEV (reference sequence). The CDR3 region is CASKPGEGFVNIKYF. The DNA of the CDR3 is TGTGCCAGCAAACCAGGGGAGGGGTTCGTAAACATTAAGTACTTC.

This clonotype was seen many times. For the CDR3, the DNA is TGTGCCAGCAGCTTACCCGCAGGGAACACTGAAGCTTTCTTT. Amino acids: CASSLPAGNTEAFF. The J gene is TRBJ1-1, the V gene TRBV7-9; D unresolved. V was shortened by 2 bases and J by 1 base, with 8 bases between the two germline ends. CDR3 size: 14 residues. Germline V gives CDR1 SEHNR, CDR2 FQNEAQ (reference sequence).

Regarding this clonotype: Possible read error: a much larger clone is one base away. A read error is likely, as this CDR3 ends without the conserved phenylalanine or tryptophan. This chain uses TRBV19 with TRBJ1-1, with D maybe TRBD1 (6 bases). The CDR3 sequence is 14 residues long. Trimming stripped 3 bases from V and 4 bases from J, with 12 bases between. Germline V CDR1 and CDR2: LNHDA, SQIVND (reference sequence). The CDR3 loop reads CASSIGGRGTEAFL. In nucleotides, the CDR3 is TGTGCCAGTAGTATCGGGGGGCGAGGCACTGAAGCTTTCTTG.

J is TRBJ2-6 and V is TRBV24-1; D gene unclear. The CDR3 covers 16 residues. Trimming took off 3 bases at V and 1 base at J, with 9 bases between the two ends. Germline assignment: CDR1 KGHDR and CDR2 SFDVKD. As DNA, the CDR3 is TGTGCCACCAGTGATAGTAGGGCATCTGGGGCCAACGTCCTGACTTTC. It encodes CATSDSRASGANVLTF.

This clonotype was seen repeatedly, ten times or more. The chain carries TRBV7-3 and TRBJ1-1; weak D call: TRBD1 (6 bases). Germline V gene data show CDR1 as SGHTA and CDR2 as FQGTGA. V was cut by 2 bases and J by 6 bases, with 13 bases left in between. The CDR3 totals 14 residues. The CDR3 DNA is TGTGCCAGCAGCTTATGGGGGGCAGGGGCTGAAGCTTTCTTT. It yields the protein CASSLWGAGAEAFF.

A note on this clonotype: A junction boundary mismatches the germline segment, possibly from a read error. This chain connects TRBV2 to TRBJ2-4, with TRBD2 matching over 7 bases. The length of the CDR3 is 12 residues. CDR1 SNHLY and CDR2 FYNNEI come from the germline V gene. The CDR3 nucleotides read TGTGCCAGCAGCCTGACCAGCGGGACCCCGGACTTC. Encoded protein: CASSLTSGTPDF.